One sample yielded the 10 T cell receptor beta chains listed below, sequenced in a study of blood T cell repertoires in COVID-19 (dated by TCRdb to about 2020). Receptor libraries were prepared by the immunoSEQ multiplex PCR assay. What TCRdb holds here is the immuneACCESS table cut down to in-frame rearrangements. Part of the clones is not present; checked against another copy, under half of the missing clones reflect an unresolved V gene, and the others are unexplained. For this sample there are approximately 35,000 clones; approximately 85% appear just once. More than 7.5% of the sample rests with the top ten. Sequences were obtained from peripheral blood. The receptors were sampled from a man older than 75 with active COVID-19.

The chain combines TRBV7-2 with TRBJ1-2; TRBD1 matches 7 bases. The CDR3 has 14 residues. V lost 4 bases, J lost 5 bases, and 7 bases stayed unmatched. Germline CDR1 and CDR2: SGHTA and FQGNSA. The CDR3 reads CASSSTGTEYGYTF. The CDR3 region has the DNA TGTGCCAGCAGCTCGACCGGGACAGAATATGGCTACACCTTC.

This clone showed up just once. The V and J genes are TRBV7-2 and TRBJ2-3; TRBD2 matches at 7 bases. The germline V gene encodes CDR1 SGHTA and CDR2 FQGNSA. Trimming took 4 bases from V and 4 from J; bases not matched to a gene: 11. This CDR3 has 16 residues. The CDR3 nucleotides read TGTGCCAGCAGCTCAGGGCAGGGAGCGGGGTCAGATACGCAGTATTTT. Protein sequence: CASSSGQGAGSDTQYF.

J is TRBJ1-1 and V is TRBV11-2, with D unclear. CDR1 and CDR2 (germline): SGHAT, FQNNGV. Trimming shortened V by 1 base and J by 11 bases, and 11 bases separated the two germline ends. The CDR3 spans 12 residues. In nucleotides, the CDR3 is TGTGCCAGCAGCTTAGGAGTCCAGCGGGCTTTCTTT. Protein sequence: CASSLGVQRAFF.

The V and J genes are TRBV27 and TRBJ2-3, with TRBD2 matching over 15 bases. CDR1 and CDR2 from the germline V gene are MNHEY and SMNVEV (reference sequence). The CDR3 has 19 amino acids. V gave up 2 bases and J gave up 0 bases; unmatched junction bases: 6. The CDR3 protein is CASSLVGLAGGPSTDTQYF. CDR3 bases: TGTGCCAGCAGTTTAGTGGGACTAGCGGGGGGTCCCAGCACAGATACGCAGTATTTT.

V usage is TRBV30 and J usage is TRBJ1-5; 7 bases map to TRBD1. The V segment lost 3 bases and the J segment 3 bases; nucleotides outside the gene matches: 5. Germline V gene lookup returns CDR1 GTSNPN and CDR2 SVGIG (reference sequence). This CDR3 spans 14 amino acids. CDR3 in DNA: TGTGCCTGGAGCTTGACAGGGATCAATCAGCCCCAGCATTTT. Encoded protein: CAWSLTGINQPQHF.

The chain joins TRBV7-2 to TRBJ2-1; 7 bases align to TRBD2. Looked up from germline, CDR1 is SGHTA and CDR2 is FQGNSA. There are 14 residues in the CDR3. In DNA, the CDR3 is TGTTCTGTGTTGTCTCGGGGGGACTACAATGAGCAGTTCTTC. Translation: CSVLSRGDYNEQFF. The whole variable domain, filled in from reference TRBV7-2 and TRBJ2-1, reads GAGVSQSPSNKVTEKGKDVELRCDPISGHTALYWYRQSLGQGLEFLIYFQGNSAPDKSGLPSDRFSAERTGGSVSTLTIQRTQQEDSAVYLCSVLSRGDYNEQFFGPGTRLTVL.

This chain joins TRBV5-8 and TRBJ1-5; 9 bases align to TRBD1. CDR1 and CDR2 (germline): SGHTS, YDEGEE. There are 15 residues in the CDR3. V was clipped by 4 bases and J by 5 bases; unmatched bases: 7. The CDR3 DNA is TGTGCCAGCAGCCTTAGGACAGGGGAAGATCAGCCCCAGCATTTT. It codes for CASSLRTGEDQPQHF.

The chain has TRBV19 and TRBJ2-1, with D uncertain. The V end was cut by 3 bases, the J end by 2 bases, with 20 bases between. The CDR3 consists of 18 residues. Germline CDR1 is LNHDA and CDR2 is SQIVND (reference sequence). The CDR3 DNA sequence: TGTGCCAGTAGTATCTTGATGGAAGGCAGAGGTCCCTACAATGAGCAGTTCTTC. It yields the protein CASSILMEGRGPYNEQFF.

CDR3 DNA: TGTGCCAGCAGCTTACCGTCCGGGACAGGGGGGGAAAAACTGTTTTTT. It codes for CASSLPSGTGGEKLFF. This chain connects TRBV7-2 to TRBJ1-4; 11 bases are a match to TRBD1. This CDR3 is 16 amino acids long. After removal of 2 bases from V and 8 bases from J, the junction contained 7 bases not matched to a gene. Germline CDR1 is SGHTA and CDR2 is FQGNSA.

V and J are TRBV5-5 and TRBJ2-2, with D tentatively TRBD2 (6 bases). The CDR3 totals 15 residues. Germline loops: CDR1 SGHKS, CDR2 YYEKEE (reference sequence). Trimming took off 1 base at V and 6 bases at J, with 13 bases between the two ends. As DNA, the CDR3 is TGTGCCAGCAGCTTGTGGGACTGGCAACCCGGGGAGCTGTTTTTT. Residues: CASSLWDWQPGELFF.